The source of this TCR beta chain is a study of molecular identifiers for immune sequencing clone quantification. Across the whole study: Across replicate runs, RNA obtained from around 20,000 or 100,000 naive CD8 cells was divided into five, with four undergoing sequencing.

TCRdb called the PCR reads again in MiXCR, with one record for every CDR3 protein. The sample comprises under 650,000 distinct CDR3 sequences, 15% to 20% of which are singletons, and roughly 0.83% rests with the top ten. Germline CDR1 SGHTA, CDR2 FQGNSA. CDR3 length: 15 residues. Trimming left V 5 bases short and J 4 bases short, with 17 bases between. The TCR was taken from a human donor in good health. Some libraries in this study had Jurkat cell RNA spiked in. Sequencing was performed on naive CD8+ T cells from blood, with Jurkat cell RNA spiked in. Subset indicated: FACS-sorted CD8+CD4-CCR7+CD45RA+ naive T cells. The chain combines TRBV7-2 with TRBJ1-2; unclear D gene. CDR3 DNA: TGTGCCAGCAGCCCCCTGCCCGGAGCTAGCTATGGCTACACCTTC. Translating it yields CASSPLPGASYGYTF.